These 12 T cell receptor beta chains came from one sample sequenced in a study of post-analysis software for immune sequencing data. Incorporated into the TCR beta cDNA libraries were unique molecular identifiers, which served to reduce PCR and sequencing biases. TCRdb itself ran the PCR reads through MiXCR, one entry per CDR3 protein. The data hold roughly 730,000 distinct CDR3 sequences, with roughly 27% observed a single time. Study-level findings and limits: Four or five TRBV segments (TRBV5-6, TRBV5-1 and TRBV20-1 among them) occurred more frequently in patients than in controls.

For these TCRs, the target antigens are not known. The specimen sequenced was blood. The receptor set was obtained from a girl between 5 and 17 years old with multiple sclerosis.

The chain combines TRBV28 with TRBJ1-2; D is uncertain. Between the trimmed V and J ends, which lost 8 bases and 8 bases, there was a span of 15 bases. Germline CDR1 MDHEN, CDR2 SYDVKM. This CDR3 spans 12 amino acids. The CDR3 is CASRWAHGGYTF. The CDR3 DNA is TGTGCCAGCCGATGGGCGCATGGGGGCTACACCTTC.

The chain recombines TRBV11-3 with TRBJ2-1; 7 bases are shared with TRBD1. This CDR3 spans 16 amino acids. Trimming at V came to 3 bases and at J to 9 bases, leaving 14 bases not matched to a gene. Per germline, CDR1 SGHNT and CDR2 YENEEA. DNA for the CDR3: TGTGCCAGCAGCTTTGGTTCGTCAGGGGGTTGGGGTGAGCAGTTCTTC. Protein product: CASSFGSSGGWGEQFF.

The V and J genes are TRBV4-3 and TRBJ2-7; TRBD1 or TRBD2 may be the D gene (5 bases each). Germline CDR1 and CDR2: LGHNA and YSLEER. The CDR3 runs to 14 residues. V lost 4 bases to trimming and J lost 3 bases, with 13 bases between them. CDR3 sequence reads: CASSLGTDGYEQYF. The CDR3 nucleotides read TGCGCCAGCAGCCTTGGGACCGACGGCTACGAGCAGTACTTC.

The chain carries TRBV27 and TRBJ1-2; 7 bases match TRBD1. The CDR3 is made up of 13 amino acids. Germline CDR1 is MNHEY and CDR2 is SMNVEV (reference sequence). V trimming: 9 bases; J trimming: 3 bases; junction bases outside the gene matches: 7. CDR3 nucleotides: TGTGCCAGTAAGGGACAGCTTGACTATGGCTACACCTTC. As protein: CASKGQLDYGYTF.

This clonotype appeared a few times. The CDR3 region has the DNA TGTGCCAGCAGTTTATACGGGACAGGGATTAGGAATGAGCAGTTCTTC. Amino acid sequence: CASSLYGTGIRNEQFF. The chain recombines TRBV28 with TRBJ2-1; 9 bases line up with TRBD1. The germline gives CDR1 MDHEN, CDR2 SYDVKM. The CDR3 contains 16 residues. The ends lost 1 base at V and 7 bases at J; junction bases unmatched: 8. The complete variable domain, with remaining parts taken from reference TRBV28 and TRBJ2-1, reads DVKVTQSSRYLVKRTGEKVFLECVQDMDHENMFWYRQDPGLGLRLIYFSYDVKMKEKGDIPEGYSVSREKKERFSLILESASTNQTSMYLCASSLYGTGIRNEQFFGPGTRLTVL.

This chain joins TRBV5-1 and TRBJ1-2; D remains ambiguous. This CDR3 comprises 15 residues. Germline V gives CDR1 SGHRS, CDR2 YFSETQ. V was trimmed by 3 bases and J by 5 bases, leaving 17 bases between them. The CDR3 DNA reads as TGCGCCAGCAGCTGGCATGAGAGTTCTTTTTATGGCTACACCTTC. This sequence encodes CASSWHESSFYGYTF.

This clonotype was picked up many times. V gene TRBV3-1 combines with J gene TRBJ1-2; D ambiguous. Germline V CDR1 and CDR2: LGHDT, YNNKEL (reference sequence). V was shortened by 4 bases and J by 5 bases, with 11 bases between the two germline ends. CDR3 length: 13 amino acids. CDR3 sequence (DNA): TGTGCCAGCAGCCCGCCGGATTCGTATGGCTACACCTTC. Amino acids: CASSPPDSYGYTF.

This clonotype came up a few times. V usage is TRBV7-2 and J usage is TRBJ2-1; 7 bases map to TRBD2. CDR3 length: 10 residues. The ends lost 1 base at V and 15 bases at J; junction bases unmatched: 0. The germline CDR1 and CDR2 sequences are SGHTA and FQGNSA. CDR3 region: CASSLGGGFF. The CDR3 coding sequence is TGTGCCAGCAGCTTAGGGGGGGGGTTCTTC. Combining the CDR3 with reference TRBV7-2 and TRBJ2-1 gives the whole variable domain GAGVSQSPSNKVTEKGKDVELRCDPISGHTALYWYRQSLGQGLEFLIYFQGNSAPDKSGLPSDRFSAERTGGSVSTLTIQRTQQEDSAVYLCASSLGGGFFGPGTRLTVL.

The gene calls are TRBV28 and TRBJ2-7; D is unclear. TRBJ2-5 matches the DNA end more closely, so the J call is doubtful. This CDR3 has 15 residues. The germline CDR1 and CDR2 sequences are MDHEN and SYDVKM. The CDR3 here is CASRQFTSRQETQYF. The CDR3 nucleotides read TGTGCCAGCAGGCAATTTACGTCCCGGCAAGAGACCCAGTACTTC.

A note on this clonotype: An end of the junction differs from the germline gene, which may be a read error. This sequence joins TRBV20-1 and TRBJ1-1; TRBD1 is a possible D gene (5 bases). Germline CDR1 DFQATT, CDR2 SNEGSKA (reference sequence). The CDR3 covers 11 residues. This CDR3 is CSARDTGEAFF. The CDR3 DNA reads TGCAGTGCTCGAGACACAGGTGAAGCTTTCTTT.

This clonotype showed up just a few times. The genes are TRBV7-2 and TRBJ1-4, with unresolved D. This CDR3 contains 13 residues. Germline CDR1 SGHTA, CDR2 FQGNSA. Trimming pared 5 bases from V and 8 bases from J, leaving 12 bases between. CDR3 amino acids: CASSPTPIEKLFF. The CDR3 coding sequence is TGTGCCAGCAGCCCGACACCAATCGAAAAACTGTTTTTT.

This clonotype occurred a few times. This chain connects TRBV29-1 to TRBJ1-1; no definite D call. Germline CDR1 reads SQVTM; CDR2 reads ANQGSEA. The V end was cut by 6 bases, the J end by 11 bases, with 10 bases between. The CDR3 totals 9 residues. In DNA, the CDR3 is TGCAGCGTGGAGCCTCTGGCTTTCTTT. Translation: CSVEPLAFF.